This paragraph covers one TCR beta chain sequence. This sample was included in a study of CD8 T cells in Susac syndrome. Reverse transcription of roughly 0.5 to 1 ug RNA was carried out with random hexamers. A single record per CDR3 protein comes from TCRdb applying MiXCR to the immunoSEQ multiplex PCR reads. The sample has about 130,000 distinct CDR3 sequences, about 93% seen once. The germline V gene has CDR1 SQVTM and CDR2 ANQGSEA. Between the trimmed V and J ends, which lost 8 bases and 6 bases, there was a span of 16 bases. The CDR3 has 13 residues. Both CD4+ and CD8+ T cells were negatively isolated, and TEMRA cells underwent FACS enrichment.

J is TRBJ2-2 and V is TRBV29-1; D possibly corresponds to TRBD1 (7 bases). The TCR sequence derives from a human donor with multiple sclerosis. The sample consisted of CD8+ T cells from PBMCs. CDR3 region: CSPPGGPPGELFF. In nucleotides, the CDR3 is TGCAGCCCCCCAGGGGGGCCCCCCGGGGAGCTGTTTTTT.